A selection of T cell receptor beta chains follows, all from one sample in a study of blood T cell repertoires in COVID-19. Produced via immunoSEQ multiplex PCR; TCRdb's table is partial and in-frame only. The table shows around 230,000 clones, with about four fifths occurring only once. Sequenced material: peripheral blood. The receptor set was obtained from a woman in her thirties or forties with active or convalescent COVID-19. Both conserved end residues are part of each CDR3. D genes are given only for firm matches. Clone size, where shown, is once, few, many, or a class for clones that have expanded.

J gene,V gene,clone size,D gene,CDR3 protein,CDR3 DNA
TRBJ2-3,TRBV4-1,.,.,CASSQGVGGFADTQYF,TGCGCCAGCAGCCAAGGGGTCGGAGGTTTTGCAGATACGCAGTATTTT
TRBJ1-2,TRBV2,once,.,CASSGDNPARGYTF,TGTGCCAGCAGTGGGGACAACCCGGCTCGGGGCTACACCTTC
TRBJ2-6,TRBV2,.,TRBD1,CATVPGQGSGANVLTF,TGTGCCACCGTCCCGGGACAGGGGTCTGGGGCCAACGTCCTGACTTTC
TRBJ1-5,TRBV6-5,once,.,CASSRGAGNQPQHF,TGTGCCAGCAGCCGGGGGGCAGGCAATCAGCCCCAGCATTTT
TRBJ2-7,TRBV14,.,TRBD2,CASSQGLAGKGEQYF,TGTGCCAGCAGCCAAGGACTAGCGGGTAAGGGCGAGCAGTACTTC
TRBJ1-5,TRBV28,.,.,CASSSTQRGYQPQHF,TGTGCCAGCAGTTCCACTCAAAGGGGGTATCAGCCCCAGCATTTT
TRBJ2-7,TRBV4-1,once,.,CASTLGAGVTYEQYF,TGCGCCAGCACTCTGGGGGCAGGGGTTACCTACGAGCAGTACTTC
TRBJ1-1,TRBV5-5,many,.,CASSYTTGNTEAFF,TGTGCCAGCAGCTATACCACAGGGAACACTGAAGCTTTCTTT
TRBJ2-2,TRBV5-8,.,.,CASSPVGRSNTGELFF,TGTGCCAGCAGCCCCGTAGGCAGGTCTAACACCGGGGAGCTGTTTTTT
TRBJ2-7,TRBV28,.,.,CASSFPSPLYEQYF,TGTGCCAGCAGTTTCCCCTCCCCCCTCTACGAGCAGTACTTC
TRBJ1-6,TRBV5-1,.,.,CASSLDFSPLHF,TGCGCCAGCAGCTTGGACTTTTCACCCCTCCACTTT
TRBJ1-4,TRBV27,.,TRBD1,CASSQDRATNEKLFF,TGTGCCAGCAGTCAGGACAGGGCAACTAATGAAAAACTGTTTTTT
TRBJ1-5,TRBV28,.,TRBD1,CASGTGIGLLSNQPQHF,TGTGCCAGCGGGACAGGGATCGGCCTATTGAGCAATCAGCCCCAGCATTTT
TRBJ1-2,TRBV28,many,TRBD1,CASSRQGGYTF,TGTGCCAGCAGCAGACAGGGCGGCTACACCTTC
TRBJ1-1,TRBV10-2,.,.,CASSDRGGRNTEAFF,TGCGCCAGCAGTGATAGGGGGGGTAGGAACACTGAAGCTTTCTTT
TRBJ1-3,TRBV30,.,.,CAWSASSGNTIYF,TGTGCCTGGAGTGCCAGCTCTGGAAACACCATATATTTT
TRBJ2-1,TRBV12-5,.,TRBD1,CASGLGDRGRQFF,TGTGCTAGTGGTTTGGGGGACAGGGGGCGACAGTTCTTC
TRBJ1-1,TRBV2,.,.,CASNNRDLNTEAFF,TGTGCCAGCAATAACAGGGACCTGAACACTGAAGCTTTCTTT
TRBJ2-2,TRBV2,.,.,CASSQVPNTGELFF,TGTGCCAGCAGCCAGGTGCCTAACACCGGGGAGCTGTTTTTT
TRBJ2-1,TRBV11-2,.,TRBD2,CASSITSERYNEQFF,TGTGCCAGCAGCATTACTAGCGAACGTTACAATGAGCAGTTCTTC
TRBJ1-2,TRBV7-9,.,.,CASSLTVASNYGYTF,TGTGCCAGCAGCTTAACGGTCGCCTCTAACTATGGCTACACCTTC
TRBJ1-2,TRBV29-1,few,TRBD1,CSVERTGLGYTF,TGCAGCGTTGAGAGGACAGGGCTCGGCTACACCTTC
TRBJ1-1,TRBV7-9,.,.,CASSLLPAGTEAFF,TGTGCCAGCAGCTTACTCCCGGCAGGCACTGAAGCTTTCTTT
TRBJ2-3,TRBV4-3,.,.,CASSPGGYGTDTQYF,TGCGCCAGCAGCCCAGGGGGGTACGGCACAGATACGCAGTATTTT
TRBJ1-1,TRBV6-5,.,TRBD1,CASRGDRGPGTEAFF,TGTGCCAGCAGGGGGGACAGGGGGCCGGGCACTGAAGCTTTCTTT
TRBJ2-5,TRBV5-1,.,.,CASSGQGHTRETQYF,TGCGCCAGCAGCGGGCAGGGCCACACTCGGGAGACCCAGTACTTC
TRBJ2-7,TRBV4-1,.,.,CASSGQKPNRYEQYF,TGCGCCAGCAGCGGCCAAAAACCCAACAGGTACGAGCAGTACTTC
TRBJ1-2,TRBV2,.,.,CASSDFTVYTF,TGTGCCAGCAGTGATTTTACAGTCTACACCTTC
TRBJ2-5,TRBV24-1,few,.,CATSDRTHKETQYF,TGTGCCACCAGTGATCGGACTCACAAAGAGACCCAGTACTTC
TRBJ2-7,TRBV25-1,.,TRBD1,CASSVAGTDPDEQYF,TGTGCCAGCAGTGTAGCCGGGACAGATCCGGACGAGCAGTACTTC
TRBJ1-6,TRBV20-1,.,.,CSASRGDNSPLHF,TGCAGTGCTAGTCGCGGGGATAATTCACCCCTCCACTTT